This TCR beta chain emerged from a study of Tregs in tolerant kidney transplant recipients. The J segment lost 9 bases and the V segment lost 3 bases, leaving 7 bases of the junction unmatched. Germline CDR1 is KGHSH and CDR2 is LQKENI. The CDR3 runs 14 residues. Repertoires were generated with immunoSEQ multiplex PCR, while TCRdb's copy carries only in-frame clones and drops some. The sample holds 15,000 to 20,000 clones, about two thirds seen once. This clone has just a few counts. Its specificity is unknown. Sequenced: Tregs from blood cultured with allogeneic cells. This TCR derives from a human donor in good health. V gene TRBV18 combines with J gene TRBJ1-3; TRBD1 matches at 8 bases. CDR3 sequence reads: CASSPTGDRGTIYF. The DNA of the CDR3 is TGTGCCAGCTCACCGACAGGGGACAGAGGCACCATATATTTT.